This TCR beta chain was captured in a study of identical twins. Broader study findings: Carriage of fewer insertions was seen in abundant cord blood beta clonotypes, whereas memory repertoires showed none. Not following the same donors, the study drew its conclusions from cross-sectional statistical analysis.

TCRdb re-analysed the 5' RACE reads in MiXCR, keeping a single row per CDR3 protein. The table has 600,000 to 850,000 distinct CDR3 sequences, about 18% seen once; the top ten hold around 13%. V lost 3 bases, J lost 1 base, and 13 bases lay in between. Germline-derived CDR1 and CDR2 are ENHRY and SYGVKD. The CDR3 contains 16 residues. For this clonotype: Its cognate antigen is unknown.

These sequences were also reported in another study, on T cells expressing NK-cell markers. From that paper: Investigators obtained TCR beta repertoires from sorted CD3+CD56+NKG2C+, CD3+CD56+NKG2C- and CD3+CD56-NKG2C+ T cells. In four donors, these clonotypes also led the CD3+CD56-NKG2C+ fraction.

The rearrangement joins TRBV10-3 to TRBJ1-5; D is undetermined. Material for sequencing was PBMCs. This TCR came from a woman aged 18-29 years in good health. The CDR3 nucleotides read TGTGCCATCAGTGATCTGAGTACGGGGAGCAATCAGCCCCAGCATTTT. Translating gives CAISDLSTGSNQPQHF.